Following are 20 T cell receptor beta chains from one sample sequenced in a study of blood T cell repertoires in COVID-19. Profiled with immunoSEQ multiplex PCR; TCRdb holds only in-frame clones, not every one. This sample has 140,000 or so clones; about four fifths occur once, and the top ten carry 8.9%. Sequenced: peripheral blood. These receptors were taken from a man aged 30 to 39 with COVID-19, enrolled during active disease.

CDR3 protein: CASSQSTGTAYEQYF. The CDR3 region has the DNA TGTGCCAGCAGCCAGTCGACCGGGACAGCCTACGAGCAGTACTTC. This chain joins TRBV4-2 and TRBJ2-7; 7 bases map to TRBD1. V was pared by 3 bases and J by 2 bases, with 7 bases of the junction left unmatched. There are 15 residues in the CDR3. CDR1 is LGHNA, CDR2 YNFKEQ, per germline.

The CDR3 DNA follows: TGTGCCAGCTCACCAATAACTAGATCAGACGAGCAGTACTTC. Translated, it gives CASSPITRSDEQYF. The J gene is TRBJ2-7, the V gene TRBV18, with D perhaps TRBD2 (5 bases). CDR3 size: 14 residues. V lost 2 bases and J lost 5, with 13 bases in between. CDR1 is KGHSH and CDR2 is LQKENI in the germline V gene.

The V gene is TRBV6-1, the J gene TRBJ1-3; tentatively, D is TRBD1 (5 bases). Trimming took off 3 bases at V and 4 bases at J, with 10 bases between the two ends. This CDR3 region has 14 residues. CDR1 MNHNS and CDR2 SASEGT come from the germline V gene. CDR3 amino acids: CASSDRVSGNTIYF. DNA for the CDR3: TGTGCCAGCAGTGACAGGGTGTCGGGAAACACCATATATTTT.

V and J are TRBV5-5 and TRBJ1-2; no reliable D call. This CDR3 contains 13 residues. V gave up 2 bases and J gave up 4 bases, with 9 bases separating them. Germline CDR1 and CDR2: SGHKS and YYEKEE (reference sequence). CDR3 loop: CASSLEESYGYTF. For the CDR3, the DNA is TGTGCCAGCAGCTTAGAGGAGTCCTATGGCTACACCTTC.

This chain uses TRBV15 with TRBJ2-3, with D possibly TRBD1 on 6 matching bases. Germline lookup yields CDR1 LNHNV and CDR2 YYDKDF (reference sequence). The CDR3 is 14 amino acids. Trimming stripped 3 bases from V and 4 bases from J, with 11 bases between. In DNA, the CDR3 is TGTGCCACCAGCAGGACAGGTTCCGCAGATACGCAGTATTTT. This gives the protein CATSRTGSADTQYF.

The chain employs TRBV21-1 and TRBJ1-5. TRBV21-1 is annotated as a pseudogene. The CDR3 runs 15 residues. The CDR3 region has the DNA TGTGCCAGCAGACAGCGGCTCTGCTCAAATCAGCCCCAGCATTTT. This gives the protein CASRQRLCSNQPQHF.

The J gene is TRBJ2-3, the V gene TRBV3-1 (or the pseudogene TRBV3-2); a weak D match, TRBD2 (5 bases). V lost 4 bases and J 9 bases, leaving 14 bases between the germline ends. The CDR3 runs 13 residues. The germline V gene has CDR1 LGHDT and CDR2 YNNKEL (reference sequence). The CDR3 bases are TGTGCCAGCAGCCCGACGAAACGGGGAACGCAGTATTTT. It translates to CASSPTKRGTQYF.

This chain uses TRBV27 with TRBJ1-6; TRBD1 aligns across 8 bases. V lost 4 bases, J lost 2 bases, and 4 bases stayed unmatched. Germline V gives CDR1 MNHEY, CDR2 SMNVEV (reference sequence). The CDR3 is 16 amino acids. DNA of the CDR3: TGTGCCAGCAGTTCTCAGGGGGCGCCCTATAATTCACCCCTCCACTTT. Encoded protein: CASSSQGAPYNSPLHF.

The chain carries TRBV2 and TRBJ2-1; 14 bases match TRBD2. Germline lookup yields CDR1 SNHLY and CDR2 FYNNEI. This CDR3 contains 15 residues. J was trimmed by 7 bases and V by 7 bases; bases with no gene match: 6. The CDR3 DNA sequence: TGTGCCAGCAATGGGGGGACTAGCGGGAGTAATGAGCAGTTCTTC. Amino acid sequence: CASNGGTSGSNEQFF. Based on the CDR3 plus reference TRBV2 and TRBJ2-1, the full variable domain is EPEVTQTPSHQVTQMGQEVILRCVPISNHLYFYWYRQILGQKVEFLVSFYNNEISEKSEIFDDQFSVERPDGSNFTLKIRSTKLEDSAMYFCASNGGTSGSNEQFFGPGTRLTVL.

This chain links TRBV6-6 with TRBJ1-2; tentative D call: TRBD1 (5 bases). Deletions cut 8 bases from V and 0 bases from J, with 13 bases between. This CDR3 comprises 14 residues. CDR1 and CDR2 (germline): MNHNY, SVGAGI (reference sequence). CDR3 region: CASLSGGSNYGYTF. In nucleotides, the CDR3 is TGTGCCAGCCTCTCCGGGGGATCTAACTATGGCTACACCTTC.

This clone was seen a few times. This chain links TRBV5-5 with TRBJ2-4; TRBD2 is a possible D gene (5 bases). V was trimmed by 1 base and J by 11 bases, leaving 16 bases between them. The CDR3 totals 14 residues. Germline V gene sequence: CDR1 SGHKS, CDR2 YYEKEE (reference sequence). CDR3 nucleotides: TGTGCCAGCAGCTTGCGGGGTCAGGAGAGTTTTCAGTACTTC. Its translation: CASSLRGQESFQYF.

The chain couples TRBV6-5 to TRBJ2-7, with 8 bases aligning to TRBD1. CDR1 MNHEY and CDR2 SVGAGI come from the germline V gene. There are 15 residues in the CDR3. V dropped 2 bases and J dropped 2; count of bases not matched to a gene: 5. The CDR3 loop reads CASSYQADRAYEQYF. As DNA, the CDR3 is TGTGCCAGCAGTTACCAGGCGGACAGGGCCTACGAGCAGTACTTC.

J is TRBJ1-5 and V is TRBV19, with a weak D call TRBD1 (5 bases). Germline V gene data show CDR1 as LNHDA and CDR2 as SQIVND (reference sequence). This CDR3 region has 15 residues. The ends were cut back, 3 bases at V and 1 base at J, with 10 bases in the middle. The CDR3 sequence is CASSIRAGSNQPQHF. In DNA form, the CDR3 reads TGTGCCAGTAGTATCAGGGCGGGAAGCAATCAGCCCCAGCATTTT.

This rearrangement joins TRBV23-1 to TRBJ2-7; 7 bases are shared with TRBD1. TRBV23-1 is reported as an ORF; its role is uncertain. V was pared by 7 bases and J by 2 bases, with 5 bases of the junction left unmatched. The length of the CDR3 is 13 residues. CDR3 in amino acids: CASTRDSPYEQYF. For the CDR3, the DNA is TGCGCCAGCACCCGGGACAGTCCCTACGAGCAGTACTTC.

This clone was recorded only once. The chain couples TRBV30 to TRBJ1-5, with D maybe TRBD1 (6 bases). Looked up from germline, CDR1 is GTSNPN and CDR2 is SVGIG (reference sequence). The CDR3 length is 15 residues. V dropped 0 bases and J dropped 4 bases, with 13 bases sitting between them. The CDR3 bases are TGTGCCTGGAGTGTGCAACGGGACACAAATCAGCCCCAGCATTTT. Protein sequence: CAWSVQRDTNQPQHF. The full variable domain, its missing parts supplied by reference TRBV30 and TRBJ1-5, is SQTIHQWPATLVQPVGSPLSLECTVEGTSNPNLYWYRQAAGRGLQLLFYSVGIGQISSEVPQNLSASRPQDRQFILSSKKLLLSDSGFYLCAWSVQRDTNQPQHFGDGTRLSIL.

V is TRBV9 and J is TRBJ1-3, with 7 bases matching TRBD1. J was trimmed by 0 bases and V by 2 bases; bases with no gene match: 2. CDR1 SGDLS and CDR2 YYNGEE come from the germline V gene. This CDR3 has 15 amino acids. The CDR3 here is CASSVGQYSGNTIYF. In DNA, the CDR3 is TGTGCCAGCAGCGTGGGACAGTACTCTGGAAACACCATATATTTT.

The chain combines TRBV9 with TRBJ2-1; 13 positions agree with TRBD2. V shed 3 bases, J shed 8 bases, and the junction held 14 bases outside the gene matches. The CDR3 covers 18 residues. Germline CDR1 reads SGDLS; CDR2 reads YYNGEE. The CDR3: CASSGGEIGLAGVDEQFF. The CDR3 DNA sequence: TGTGCCAGCAGCGGGGGGGAAATCGGACTAGCGGGAGTCGATGAGCAGTTCTTC.

CDR3 region: CASSFLVTATYEQYF. CDR3 DNA sequence: TGTGCCAGCAGCTTTTTAGTGACTGCAACCTACGAGCAGTACTTC. V and J are TRBV7-9 and TRBJ2-7, with D unresolved. The germline V gene encodes CDR1 SEHNR and CDR2 FQNEAQ (reference sequence). The CDR3 spans 15 residues. Trimming removed 3 bases at V and 2 bases at J, with 14 bases between.

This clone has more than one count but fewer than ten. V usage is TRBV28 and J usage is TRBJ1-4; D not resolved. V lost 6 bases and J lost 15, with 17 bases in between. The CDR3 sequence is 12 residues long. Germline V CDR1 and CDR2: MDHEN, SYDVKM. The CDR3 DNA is TGTGCCAGCAGGCCGCCGGCGGGGTGGTTGTTTTTT. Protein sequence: CASRPPAGWLFF.

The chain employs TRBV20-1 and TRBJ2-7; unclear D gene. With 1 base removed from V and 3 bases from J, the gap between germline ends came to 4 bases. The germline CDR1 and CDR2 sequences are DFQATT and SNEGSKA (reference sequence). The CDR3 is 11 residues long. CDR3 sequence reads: CSARGDYEQYF. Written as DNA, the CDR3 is TGCAGTGCTAGAGGAGACTACGAGCAGTACTTC.